The 12 T cell receptor beta chains reported below all come from one sample, sequenced in a study of long-term antiretroviral therapy in people with HIV. Samples were assayed with immunoSEQ v3.0 at survey level. Here immunoSEQ multiplex PCR was the method, and the copy in TCRdb shows in-frame clones only, minus some. The sample holds tens of thousands of clones; approximately 85% are singletons and the top ten take around 13%. The sample consisted of unsorted PBMCs, taken 0.3 years after starting antiretroviral therapy. The receptors were sampled from a man between 18 and 35 years old with HIV.

This clone came up a few times. V usage is TRBV2 and J usage is TRBJ1-6, with D perhaps matching TRBD1 (6 bases). CDR1 is SNHLY and CDR2 is FYNNEI in the germline V gene. V was trimmed by 3 bases and J by 7 bases, leaving 10 bases between them. The CDR3 totals 14 residues. The CDR3 DNA is TGTGCCAGCAGTGACAGGGGAGGAAATTCACCCCTCCACTTT. Amino acid sequence: CASSDRGGNSPLHF.

The J gene is TRBJ1-2, the V gene TRBV6-4; 8 bases fit TRBD1. With V trimmed by 3 bases and J by 1 base, 4 bases remained unmatched. This CDR3 spans 15 amino acids. Germline V gene data show CDR1 as MRHNA and CDR2 as SNTAGT. The CDR3 DNA reads TGTGCCAGCAGTGAAACAGGGGGAGATAACTATGGCTACACCTTC. It codes for CASSETGGDNYGYTF.

This clone has just a few counts. The gene calls are TRBV6-1 and TRBJ1-6; TRBD1 matches at 7 bases. The trim removed 7 bases at V and 9 bases at J, leaving 12 bases unmatched. This CDR3 spans 15 amino acids. CDR1 is MNHNS, CDR2 SASEGT, per germline. CDR3 nucleotide sequence: TGTGCCAGCATCCCCAGTGGGGACAGACTTTCACCCCTCCACTTT. Protein product: CASIPSGDRLSPLHF.

This clone is labeled as medium-sized. The chain couples TRBV5-4 to TRBJ2-7, with 8 bases that match TRBD2. Germline lookup yields CDR1 SGHNT and CDR2 YYREEE (reference sequence). The CDR3 runs to 14 residues. Trimming removed 4 bases from V and 2 bases from J; junction bases left unmatched: 5. The CDR3 DNA reads TGTGCCAGCAGCAAGCGGGAGTCCCCCTACGAGCAGTACTTC. It translates to CASSKRESPYEQYF.

The rearrangement joins TRBV4-1 to TRBJ2-7, with D perhaps assigned TRBD1 or TRBD2 (5 bases each). V lost 1 base and J lost 6, with 10 bases in between. The CDR3 totals 13 residues. Germline V gene sequence: CDR1 MGHRA, CDR2 YSYEKL. The CDR3 DNA sequence: TGCGCCAGCAGCCAAGGGGCCGGGACCGAGCAGTACTTC. Amino acid sequence: CASSQGAGTEQYF.

This chain links TRBV15 with TRBJ1-5; D is ambiguous. Germline lookup yields CDR1 LNHNV and CDR2 YYDKDF (reference sequence). The CDR3 runs 15 residues. Trimming took off 5 bases at V and 7 bases at J, with 18 bases between the two ends. The CDR3 sequence: CATSAPGRVLQPQHF. DNA of the CDR3: TGTGCCACCAGCGCTCCGGGAAGGGTGCTACAGCCCCAGCATTTT.

The gene calls are TRBV7-9 and TRBJ1-5, with D perhaps matching TRBD1 (5 bases). The germline gives CDR1 SEHNR, CDR2 FQNEAQ (reference sequence). The V end lost 2 bases, the J end lost 2 bases, and 10 bases lay between the germline ends. The length of the CDR3 is 15 residues. This CDR3 is CASSLQGGRNQPQHF. The CDR3 nucleotides read TGTGCCAGCAGCTTACAGGGCGGTCGCAATCAGCCCCAGCATTTT. The full variable domain, completed using reference TRBV7-9 and TRBJ1-5, is DTGVSQNPRHKITKRGQNVTFRCDPISEHNRLYWYRQTLGQGPEFLTYFQNEAQLEKSRLLSDRFSAERPKGSFSTLEIQRTEQGDSAMYLCASSLQGGRNQPQHFGDGTRLSIL.

The chain uses TRBV5-4 and TRBJ1-1, with D possibly TRBD1 on 6 matching bases. This CDR3 is built from 15 residues. Between the trimmed V and J ends, which lost 2 bases and 1 base, there was a span of 12 bases. Germline loops: CDR1 SGHNT, CDR2 YYREEE (reference sequence). The CDR3 nucleotides read TGTGCCAGCAGCTTAAGAGGGACACCGAACACTGAAGCTTTCTTT. It translates to CASSLRGTPNTEAFF.

This chain links TRBV9 with TRBJ2-2; 10 bases fit TRBD1. Trimming took 2 bases from V and 5 from J; bases not matched to a gene: 3. Germline assignment: CDR1 SGDLS and CDR2 YYNGEE. This CDR3 region has 15 residues. In nucleotides, the CDR3 is TGTGCCAGCAGCGTTGGGACAGGGGAGACCGGGGAGCTGTTTTTT. This gives the protein CASSVGTGETGELFF.

The chain joins TRBV12-5 to TRBJ1-2; TRBD1 is a possible D gene (6 bases). Deletions cut 5 bases from V and 8 bases from J, with 12 bases between. There are 12 residues in the CDR3. The germline V gene has CDR1 LGHNT and CDR2 FRNRAP. DNA for the CDR3: TGTGCTAGTGGTCCCCCGGGGGCCGGCTACACCTTC. Translating it yields CASGPPGAGYTF.

V gene TRBV13 combines with J gene TRBJ1-4; D uncertain. This CDR3 is built from 14 residues. V dropped 2 bases and J dropped 4 bases, with 8 bases sitting between them. Germline CDR1 reads PRHDT; CDR2 reads FYEKMQ (reference sequence). CDR3 nucleotides: TGTGCCAGCAGCTTATCCAGCTATAATGAAAAACTGTTTTTT. Encoded protein: CASSLSSYNEKLFF.

The rearrangement joins TRBV5-6 to TRBJ2-5, with unresolved D. The V gene's germline CDR1 is SGHDT and CDR2 YYEEEE. The length of the CDR3 is 11 residues. The V and J ends lost 6 bases and 1 base respectively, with 4 bases between them. DNA of the CDR3: TGTGCCAGCACCTTCCAAGAGACCCAGTACTTC. The encoded protein is CASTFQETQYF.